This T cell receptor (gamma chain) is from a study of Vδ1+ human thymocytes. A few counts support this clone. Its antigen is undetermined. CDR3 length: 11 residues. V lost 3 bases and J lost 12; bases outside the gene matches: 4. CDR1 GITISATS and CDR2 ISYDGTV come from the germline V gene (reference sequence). The sorted cells were CD3+ Vdelta1+ Vdelta2- thymocytes from alphabeta-depleted thymus. Between roughly 97% and 99.6% of sorted thymocytes were Vdelta1+. Points from the study as a whole: Thymic TRG and TRD repertoires appeared highly polyclonal.

RNA was extracted from the cells and then reverse transcribed. CDR3 amplicons came from multiplex PCR with pooled V-gene forward and constant-region reverse primers. TCRdb fed the multiplex PCR reads into CATT to redo clone calling. The table shows about 36,000 gamma-chain clones, with roughly 21% occurring only once. The sequence derives from a girl less than two years old who had congenital heart surgery. Sequenced sample: Vdelta1+ gamma-delta thymocytes from the thymus. This sample's subset: FACS-sorted CD3+ TCRalphabeta- TCRVdelta1+ TCRVdelta2- thymocytes. This chain joins TRGV9 and TRGJP2. This CDR3 reads CALWEQRIKTF. CDR3 DNA sequence: TGTGCCTTGTGGGAGCAAAGGATCAAGACGTTT.